A single T cell receptor beta chain is shown here with its context. The sample originates from a study of radiotherapy plus CTLA-4 blockade in lung cancer. Only in-frame clones appear in the TCRdb table, and some are missing; sequencing was by immunoSEQ multiplex PCR. Of about 50,000 clones in the sample, around 73% were seen once. This clonotype originated in a human donor with non-small cell lung cancer who had a complete response to radiotherapy plus ipilimumab. The sample was peripheral blood, taken from a patient treated with radiotherapy plus ipilimumab.

The CDR3 region is CASSVPGWKGGRGYTF. CDR3 nucleotides: TGTGCCAGCAGTGTCCCCGGATGGAAAGGGGGACGTGGCTACACCTTC. The rearrangement uses TRBV28 and TRBJ1-2, with D perhaps TRBD1 (6 bases). Trimming stripped 5 bases from V and 7 bases from J, with 23 bases between. This CDR3 spans 16 amino acids. Germline CDR1 is MDHEN and CDR2 is SYDVKM.